This TCR beta chain was sequenced for a study of OX40 agonist ivuxolimab in advanced cancers. Study-wide results and caveats: Antigens targeted by the expanded peripheral T cells were not determined.

Note on this clone: Antigen specificity is unknown.

Repertoires were generated with immunoSEQ multiplex PCR, while TCRdb's copy carries only in-frame clones and drops some. The table lists some 81,000 clones, roughly 85% of them singletons. The ends lost 6 bases at V and 5 bases at J; junction bases unmatched: 9. CDR1 and CDR2 from the germline V gene are MNHEY and SMNVEV (reference sequence). CDR3 length equals 14 residues. The chain combines TRBV27 with TRBJ2-5, with 7 bases matching TRBD1. The specimen comprised CD4+ or CD8+ T cells sorted from blood, sampled in a trial of the OX40 agonist ivuxolimab. This TCR came from an adult with an advanced solid tumor such as melanoma, head and neck, liver or kidney cancer. CDR3: CASRANRGGETQYF. CDR3 DNA: TGTGCCAGCAGGGCGAACAGGGGTGGGGAGACCCAGTACTTC.